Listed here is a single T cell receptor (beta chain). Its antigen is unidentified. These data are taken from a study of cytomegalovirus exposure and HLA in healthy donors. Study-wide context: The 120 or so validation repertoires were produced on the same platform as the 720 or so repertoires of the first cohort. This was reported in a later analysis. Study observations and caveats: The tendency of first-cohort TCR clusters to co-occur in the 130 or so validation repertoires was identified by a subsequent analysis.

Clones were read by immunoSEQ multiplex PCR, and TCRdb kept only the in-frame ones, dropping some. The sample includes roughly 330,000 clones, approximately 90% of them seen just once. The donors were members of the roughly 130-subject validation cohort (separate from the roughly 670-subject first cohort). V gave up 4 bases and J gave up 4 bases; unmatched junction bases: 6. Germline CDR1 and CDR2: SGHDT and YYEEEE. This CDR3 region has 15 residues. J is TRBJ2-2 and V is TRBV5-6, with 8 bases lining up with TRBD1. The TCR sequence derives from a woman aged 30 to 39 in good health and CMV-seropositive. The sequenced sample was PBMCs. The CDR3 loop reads CASSLRDRPTGELFF. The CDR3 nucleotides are TGTGCCAGCAGCCTCCGGGACAGGCCCACCGGGGAGCTGTTTTTT. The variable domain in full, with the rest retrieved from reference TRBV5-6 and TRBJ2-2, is DAGVTQSPTHLIKTRGQQVTLRCSPKSGHDTVSWYQQALGQGPQFIFQYYEEEERQRGNFPDRFSGHQFPNYSSELNVNALLLGDSALYLCASSLRDRPTGELFFGEGSRLTVL.